These 20 T cell receptor beta chains came from one sample sequenced in a study of T cell responses to AZD1222 COVID-19 vaccine. The assay was immunoSEQ multiplex PCR, and TCRdb's table has in-frame clones only and misses some. The table includes roughly 100,000 clones, around 90% detected once. The starting material was peripheral blood, obtained on day 0 of AZD1222 vaccination. All receptors come from an adult in good health.

The chain is built from TRBV6-5 and TRBJ1-5; D is undetermined. Germline values: CDR1 MNHEY, CDR2 SVGAGI. There are 15 residues in the CDR3. The V and J ends lost 8 bases and 2 bases respectively, with 16 bases between them. The CDR3 bases are TGTGCCAGCCTCTCAAAGGGTGAAGGCAATCAGCCCCAGCATTTT. It yields the protein CASLSKGEGNQPQHF.

The chain is built from TRBV11-2 and TRBJ2-3, with D unresolved. V lost 5 bases, J lost 0 bases, and 15 bases lay in between. In germline, CDR1 is SGHAT, CDR2 FQNNGV. CDR3 length: 16 amino acids. In nucleotides, the CDR3 is TGTGCCAGCAGCAAAACCGGAGCGTCTAGCACAGATACGCAGTATTTT. This encodes CASSKTGASSTDTQYF.

This chain uses TRBV28 with TRBJ1-5; 8 positions match TRBD1. CDR1 and CDR2 (germline): MDHEN, SYDVKM. V lost 10 bases, J lost 1 base, and 12 bases stayed unmatched. This CDR3 is built from 16 residues. CDR3 amino acids: CATASGGARSNQPQHF. The CDR3 nucleotides are TGTGCCACCGCTTCAGGGGGCGCCCGAAGCAATCAGCCCCAGCATTTT.

The V call is TRBV7-9, the J call TRBJ1-5; D is undetermined. From germline, CDR1 is SEHNR and CDR2 FQNEAQ (reference sequence). The CDR3 is made up of 12 amino acids. V was trimmed by 4 bases and J by 5 bases, leaving 6 bases between them. CDR3 sequence (DNA): TGTGCCAGCAGCTCTTTATATCAGCCCCAGCATTTT. It is translated as CASSSLYQPQHF.

The genes are TRBV19 and TRBJ2-5, with 9 bases that match TRBD1. Germline CDR1 is LNHDA and CDR2 is SQIVND (reference sequence). V lost 5 bases to trimming and J lost 5 bases; unmatched junction nucleotides: 6. The CDR3 is 14 residues long. In DNA form, the CDR3 reads TGTGCCAGTAGTGTCCGGGACAGGGAGGAGACCCAGTACTTC. Its translation: CASSVRDREETQYF.

V is TRBV12-3 or TRBV12-4 and J is TRBJ2-5; D gene unclear. Trimming shortened V by 7 bases and J by 5 bases, and 11 bases separated the two germline ends. The CDR3 is made up of 12 amino acids. CDR3 amino acids: CASTGRPETQYF. DNA of the CDR3: TGTGCCAGCACCGGGCGGCCTGAGACCCAGTACTTC.

The chain recombines TRBV5-1 with TRBJ2-1; 7 bases agree with TRBD1. The germline V gene has CDR1 SGHRS and CDR2 YFSETQ. V trimming: 4 bases; J trimming: 4 bases; junction bases outside the gene matches: 11. This CDR3 contains 16 residues. The CDR3 DNA sequence: TGCGCCAGCAGCGTGGACTCCGGGACAGCTTACAATGAGCAGTTCTTC. This gives the protein CASSVDSGTAYNEQFF.

This clone was observed once. The chain employs TRBV19 and TRBJ2-7; 10 bases are a match to TRBD1. Trimming cost V 3 bases and J 4 bases; bases outside gene matches: 9. The CDR3 has 16 residues. Germline CDR1 is LNHDA and CDR2 is SQIVND (reference sequence). The CDR3 here is CASSIRHGTGEYEQYF. CDR3 nucleotide sequence: TGTGCCAGTAGTATCAGACATGGGACAGGGGAATACGAGCAGTACTTC.

V and J are TRBV10-3 and TRBJ2-7; 11 bases are shared with TRBD1. The CDR3 contains 14 residues. Germline V gives CDR1 ENHRY, CDR2 SYGVKD. V gave up 3 bases and J gave up 6 bases; unmatched junction bases: 4. CDR3 in amino acids: CAISDPDRGREQYF. Written as DNA, the CDR3 is TGTGCCATCAGTGACCCGGACAGGGGGCGCGAGCAGTACTTC.

In its sample, this clone was seen once. The V call is TRBV19, the J call TRBJ1-1; D gene uncertain. V gave up 2 bases and J gave up 7 bases, with 5 bases separating them. Per germline, CDR1 LNHDA and CDR2 SQIVND (reference sequence). This CDR3 has 11 amino acids. The CDR3 DNA reads TGTGCCAGTAGTATATTTAGTGAAGCTTTCTTT. The encoded protein is CASSIFSEAFF.

The gene calls are TRBV5-4 and TRBJ1-4, with a weak D call TRBD1 (6 bases). Trimming removed 2 bases at V and 7 bases at J, with 15 bases between. CDR3 length equals 15 residues. Germline CDR1 SGHNT, CDR2 YYREEE (reference sequence). The CDR3 spells CASSLGGRPAEKLFF. Written as DNA, the CDR3 is TGTGCCAGCAGCTTAGGGGGGCGCCCCGCTGAAAAACTGTTTTTT.

This rearrangement joins TRBV5-5 to TRBJ2-7; D might be TRBD1 (5 bases). The CDR3 spans 12 residues. Germline V lookup: CDR1 SGHKS, CDR2 YYEKEE (reference sequence). V was shortened by 4 bases and J by 3 bases, with 8 bases between the two germline ends. The CDR3 DNA reads TGTGCCAGCAGCCCTACAGGCTACGAGCAGTACTTC. Amino acids: CASSPTGYEQYF.

The rearrangement uses TRBV4-3 and TRBJ2-5; the D gene could be TRBD1 or TRBD2 (5 bases each). The germline CDR1 and CDR2 sequences are LGHNA and YSLEER. Trimming took off 4 bases at V and 4 bases at J, with 10 bases between the two ends. The CDR3 has 13 amino acids. Here the CDR3 reads CASSRGTRETQYF. The CDR3 region has the DNA TGCGCCAGCAGCCGGGGGACGCGAGAGACCCAGTACTTC.

The rearrangement links TRBV3-1 (or the pseudogene TRBV3-2) to TRBJ2-1; D not certain. V shed 1 base and J shed 6 bases, with 16 bases lying between them. In germline, CDR1 is LGHDT, CDR2 YNNKEL (reference sequence). The CDR3 spans 16 residues. CDR3 in amino acids: CASSQAGSKVSNEQFF. CDR3 DNA: TGTGCCAGCAGCCAAGCAGGTAGCAAGGTCAGCAATGAGCAGTTCTTC.

The chain couples TRBV30 to TRBJ1-1; 8 bases match TRBD1. The CDR3 has 16 residues. V gave up 7 bases and J gave up 1 base; unmatched junction bases: 14. Germline-derived CDR1 and CDR2 are GTSNPN and SVGIG (reference sequence). In DNA form, the CDR3 reads TGTGCCTCCACATATCGAGACAGGGGCCCGAACACTGAAGCTTTCTTT. Protein: CASTYRDRGPNTEAFF.

The rearrangement uses TRBV11-2 and TRBJ1-5; no firm D call. Trimming pared 6 bases from V and 9 bases from J, leaving 15 bases between. Per germline, CDR1 SGHAT and CDR2 FQNNGV. This CDR3 comprises 13 residues. The CDR3 is CASSPDPVRPQHF. In nucleotides, the CDR3 is TGTGCCAGCAGTCCTGACCCCGTGCGGCCCCAGCATTTT.

CDR3 amino acids: CASSLPQTDEQYF. As DNA, the CDR3 is TGTGCCAGCAGCCTCCCGCAGACAGACGAGCAGTACTTC. The chain uses TRBV28 and TRBJ2-7, with a weak D call TRBD1 (5 bases). The CDR3 spans 13 residues. The V end lost 6 bases, the J end lost 5 bases, and 14 bases lay between the germline ends. Germline V CDR1 and CDR2: MDHEN, SYDVKM.

The V gene is TRBV27, the J gene TRBJ2-7; 10 bases match TRBD1. Trimming removed 6 bases from V and 5 bases from J; junction bases left unmatched: 7. The CDR3 extends over 14 amino acids. Per germline, CDR1 MNHEY and CDR2 SMNVEV (reference sequence). The CDR3 DNA reads TGTGCCAGCAGGCGACAGGGGGCGCCGCACGAGCAGTACTTC. It codes for CASRRQGAPHEQYF.

V gene TRBV28 combines with J gene TRBJ2-2; D not resolved. The germline CDR1 and CDR2 sequences are MDHEN and SYDVKM. This CDR3 has 11 residues. The ends were cut back, 8 bases at V and 5 bases at J, with 6 bases in the middle. The CDR3 spells CASGKTGELFF. The CDR3 bases are TGTGCCAGCGGGAAAACCGGGGAGCTGTTTTTT.

V is TRBV13 and J is TRBJ1-1, with D perhaps TRBD1 (5 bases). This CDR3 has 15 amino acids. The ends were cut back, 4 bases at V and 3 bases at J, with 15 bases in the middle. In germline, CDR1 is PRHDT, CDR2 FYEKMQ (reference sequence). The CDR3 spells CASSWRGGGDTEAFF. CDR3 coding DNA: TGTGCCAGCAGCTGGAGAGGTGGGGGGGACACTGAAGCTTTCTTT.